The T cell receptor (beta chain) described here comes from a study of shared clonotypes between healthy human individuals. Notes on the study in general: Four donors showed sharing of roughly 5% of naive CD4 clonotypes.

The protocol was immunoSEQ multiplex PCR, while the TCRdb copy is restricted to in-frame clones and leaves out a portion. The sample records some 1.4 million clones, roughly 96% being singletons. Trimming left V 5 bases short and J 0 bases short, with 4 bases between. Looked up from germline, CDR1 is SQVTM and CDR2 is ANQGSEA. The CDR3 extends over 11 amino acids. About this clone itself: What it recognizes is unknown.

The gene calls are TRBV29-1 and TRBJ1-2; D remains ambiguous. The sample taken for sequencing was naive CD4+ T cells sorted from blood. Subset in this sample: CD45RA+ positively selected. The receptor was isolated from a man aged 30 to 45 in good health. CDR3 region: CSVLSNYGYTF. Written as DNA, the CDR3 is TGCAGCGTTTTGTCTAACTATGGCTACACCTTC.